One and the same sample provided the 21 T cell receptor beta chains below, sequenced in a study of blood T cell repertoires in COVID-19. The data were produced by immunoSEQ multiplex PCR, yet TCRdb's version contains in-frame clones alone and is incomplete. This table has about 280,000 clones, 65% to 90% appearing once. What was sequenced was peripheral blood. The source is a man between 50 and 59 years old with active or convalescent COVID-19.

V gene TRBV29-1 combines with J gene TRBJ2-7; the D gene is possibly TRBD2 (5 bases). Trimming cost V 4 bases and J 0 bases, with 19 bases left between them. From germline, CDR1 is SQVTM and CDR2 ANQGSEA. CDR3 length: 16 amino acids. The CDR3 DNA sequence: TGCAGCGTTGGCAGCCGAGGAAGGGAGAGCTCCTACGAGCAGTACTTC. It specifies CSVGSRGRESSYEQYF.

This sequence joins TRBV4-3 and TRBJ1-3; D call uncertain. Deletions cut 1 base from V and 0 bases from J, with 7 bases between. CDR1 LGHNA and CDR2 YSLEER come from the germline V gene. This CDR3 contains 15 residues. This CDR3 reads CASSQGHSSGNTIYF. CDR3 in DNA: TGCGCCAGCAGCCAAGGACATAGCTCTGGAAACACCATATATTTT.

This clone was recorded only once. The chain employs TRBV6-5 and TRBJ1-3, with 8 bases aligning to TRBD1. This CDR3 is 14 amino acids long. Trimming at V came to 7 bases and at J to 2 bases, leaving 4 bases not matched to a gene. Germline V gene sequence: CDR1 MNHEY, CDR2 SVGAGI. The CDR3 sequence: CASIQTGAGNTIYF. In nucleotides, the CDR3 is TGTGCCAGCATACAGACAGGGGCTGGAAACACCATATATTTT.

This chain links TRBV18 with TRBJ1-1; D is perhaps TRBD1 (5 bases). CDR1 and CDR2 from the germline V gene are KGHSH and LQKENI. The CDR3 is 15 residues long. V was pared by 4 bases and J by 5 bases, with 17 bases between. The CDR3 DNA follows: TGTGCCAGCTCACTACAACCGGGGGTCGGGACTGAAGCTTTCTTT. Translated: CASSLQPGVGTEAFF.

The J gene is TRBJ2-1, the V gene TRBV13, with 7 bases aligning to TRBD1. The J segment lost 9 bases and the V segment lost 5 bases, leaving 4 bases of the junction unmatched. This CDR3 region has 12 residues. Germline V lookup: CDR1 PRHDT, CDR2 FYEKMQ (reference sequence). The CDR3 protein is CASSGEGAEQFF. DNA for the CDR3: TGTGCCAGCAGCGGAGAGGGGGCTGAGCAGTTCTTC.

This chain connects TRBV9 to TRBJ2-2; TRBD1 is a possible D gene (6 bases). The length of the CDR3 is 15 residues. CDR1 and CDR2 from the germline V gene are SGDLS and YYNGEE. Trimming took off 3 bases at V and 4 bases at J, with 13 bases between the two ends. The CDR3 sequence: CASSGGQQSTGELFF. The CDR3 region has the DNA TGTGCCAGCAGCGGTGGACAGCAGAGCACCGGGGAGCTGTTTTTT.

The J gene is TRBJ2-7, the V gene TRBV3-1 (or the pseudogene TRBV3-2), with a possible D match to TRBD1 (5 bases). Germline V gene lookup returns CDR1 LGHDT and CDR2 YNNKEL (reference sequence). Trimming took 0 bases from V and 2 from J, leaving 11 bases between them. The length of the CDR3 is 15 residues. The CDR3 DNA sequence: TGTGCCAGCAGCCAAGATGGGGCTCAAGCCTACGAGCAGTACTTC. Its translation: CASSQDGAQAYEQYF.

This chain connects TRBV10-1 to TRBJ2-1; the match to TRBD2 covers 15 bases. Germline V CDR1 and CDR2: WNHNN, SYGVQD (reference sequence). The V gene end was trimmed by 4 bases and the J gene end by 10 bases; junction bases not matched to a gene: 2. The CDR3 consists of 14 residues. The CDR3 coding sequence is TGCGCCAGCAGTGGGACTAGCGGGAGGGCGGAGCAGTTCTTC. Its translation: CASSGTSGRAEQFF.

This clone was seen at least ten times. In the same sample, other DNA sequences code for this CDR3. The chain is built from TRBV28 and TRBJ2-1; 9 bases line up with TRBD2. CDR3 size: 17 residues. V was clipped by 3 bases and J by 0 bases; unmatched bases: 6. CDR1 is MDHEN and CDR2 is SYDVKM in the germline V gene. DNA of the CDR3: TGTGCCAGCAGTTTGACTAGCGGTTCTAGCTCCTACAATGAGCAGTTCTTC. This gives the protein CASSLTSGSSSYNEQFF.

This chain links TRBV27 with TRBJ2-2; a possible D gene is TRBD2 (5 bases). The CDR3 spans 14 residues. Germline lookup yields CDR1 MNHEY and CDR2 SMNVEV (reference sequence). The V end was cut by 3 bases, the J end by 6 bases, with 11 bases between. CDR3 coding DNA: TGTGCCAGCAGTTTGGATAGCGACTCCGGGGAGCTGTTTTTT. Translating it yields CASSLDSDSGELFF.

The table lists this clone with a few counts. The gene calls are TRBV12-3 or TRBV12-4 and TRBJ1-2; the match to TRBD1 covers 7 bases. The trim removed 3 bases at V and 3 bases at J, leaving 1 base unmatched. CDR3 length equals 13 residues. The CDR3 region has the DNA TGTGCCAGCAGTTTGGACAGGTACTATGGCTACACCTTC. Amino acid sequence: CASSLDRYYGYTF.

The chain recombines TRBV7-8 with TRBJ2-5, with 10 bases that match TRBD2. The ends lost 0 bases at V and 1 base at J; junction bases unmatched: 20. The germline V gene has CDR1 SGHVS and CDR2 FQNEAQ. The CDR3 runs to 22 residues. The CDR3 bases are TGTGCCAGCAGCTTAGCCTTACCCAGGCCTGGGTTGAAGCGGGAGGGCCAAGAGACCCAGTACTTC. Translating gives CASSLALPRPGLKREGQETQYF.

This chain joins TRBV28 and TRBJ2-5; 11 bases are shared with TRBD2. CDR1 MDHEN and CDR2 SYDVKM come from the germline V gene. The CDR3 totals 14 residues. Germline trimming cut 3 bases from V and 5 bases from J; bases unmatched to any gene: 2. The CDR3 nucleotides are TGTGCCAGCAGTTTGCTAGCGGGAGGTGAGACCCAGTACTTC. Translated, it gives CASSLLAGGETQYF.

This clone was seen only a few times. As DNA, the CDR3 is TGTGCCAGTAGTGTGAGGGAGAGTTACGAGCAGTACTTC. This encodes CASSVRESYEQYF. The gene calls are TRBV19 and TRBJ2-7; the D gene is possibly TRBD2 (5 bases). Germline loops: CDR1 LNHDA, CDR2 SQIVND (reference sequence). The V end lost 5 bases, the J end lost 4 bases, and 12 bases lay between the germline ends. The CDR3 covers 13 residues.

The chain links TRBV10-3 to TRBJ2-7, with 9 bases lining up with TRBD1. The V and J ends lost 9 bases and 3 bases, in that order; junction bases with no gene match: 12. The CDR3 has 15 amino acids. The V gene's germline CDR1 is ENHRY and CDR2 SYGVKD. CDR3 in amino acids: CAIKTGGGWGYEQYF. The CDR3 DNA follows: TGTGCCATAAAGACAGGGGGAGGATGGGGCTACGAGCAGTACTTC.

The rearrangement joins TRBV18 to TRBJ1-5; D uncertain. Deletions cut 4 bases from V and 11 bases from J, with 9 bases between. Per the germline V gene, CDR1 is KGHSH and CDR2 is LQKENI. This CDR3 spans 11 amino acids. In DNA, the CDR3 is TGTGCCAGCTCACAGGACGGGGCCCAGCATTTT. Amino acid sequence: CASSQDGAQHF.

Comment on this clone: The junction does not match germline at one end; this may be a read error. The V and J genes are TRBV15 and TRBJ1-1, with a tentative D call TRBD1 (6 bases). CDR1 LNHNV and CDR2 YYDKDF come from the germline V gene (reference sequence). The CDR3 contains 15 residues. CDR3 in DNA: TGTGCCACGAGCACAGGGTCACCGGGGAACACTGAAGCTTTCTTT. It specifies CATSTGSPGNTEAFF.

The rearrangement links TRBV28 to TRBJ2-7; 7 bases are a match to TRBD2. The V and J ends lost 5 bases and 0 bases, in that order; junction bases with no gene match: 7. The CDR3 totals 15 residues. Germline CDR1 reads MDHEN; CDR2 reads SYDVKM. CDR3 amino acids: CASSSSGQLSYEQYF. The CDR3, as DNA: TGTGCCAGCAGTAGTAGCGGGCAACTCTCCTACGAGCAGTACTTC.

The chain has TRBV6-5 and TRBJ2-3; 7 bases agree with TRBD1. The V gene's germline CDR1 is MNHEY and CDR2 SVGAGI. Trimming cost V 6 bases and J 4 bases; bases outside gene matches: 7. CDR3 size: 14 residues. CDR3 protein: CASRGTDRPDTQYF. The DNA of the CDR3 is TGTGCCAGCAGGGGGACGGACAGGCCAGATACGCAGTATTTT.

The rearrangement links TRBV28 to TRBJ2-1; D may be TRBD1 (6 bases). Germline V lookup: CDR1 MDHEN, CDR2 SYDVKM. Trimming pared 2 bases from V and 9 bases from J, leaving 14 bases between. CDR3 length: 14 residues. The DNA for the CDR3 is TGTGCCAGCAGTTTACCGACAGGTCTTACTGAGCAGTTCTTC. It codes for CASSLPTGLTEQFF.

The chain employs TRBV10-2 and TRBJ1-1, with TRBD1 as a possible D gene (6 bases). The CDR3 loop spans 14 amino acids. The germline gives CDR1 WSHSY, CDR2 SAAADI. Trimming pared 4 bases from V and 6 bases from J, leaving 15 bases between. CDR3 in amino acids: CASSGGRGYSEAFF. For the CDR3, the DNA is TGCGCCAGCAGTGGCGGGAGGGGGTACTCTGAAGCTTTCTTT.